These 17 T cell receptor beta chains came from one sample sequenced in a study of sequential checkpoint blockade in melanoma. Assay: immunoSEQ multiplex PCR; the TCRdb copy retains only in-frame clones and omits some. The repertoire has over 4,500 clones, roughly 55% of them found once; the top ten carry just under 45%. Treatment meaning: randomized to nivolumab then ipilimumab (arm A) or the reverse (arm B). The sample in question was CD8+ T cells sorted from blood (inferred from file names), obtained from a patient given nivolumab and ipilimumab in sequence. The receptors come from a human donor with melanoma.

V usage is TRBV27 and J usage is TRBJ2-7; 7 nucleotides align to TRBD2. V was clipped by 10 bases and J by 4 bases; unmatched bases: 13. In germline, CDR1 is MNHEY, CDR2 SMNVEV (reference sequence). This CDR3 has 14 residues. CDR3 sequence: CATKKWGGIYEQYF. In DNA, the CDR3 is TGTGCCACCAAAAAATGGGGGGGGATATACGAGCAGTACTTC.

This clone is classed as medium-sized. The chain employs TRBV10-3 and TRBJ1-5, with TRBD1 identical over 7 bases. Trimming cost V 5 bases and J 1 base; bases outside gene matches: 5. The CDR3 is made up of 15 amino acids. Germline assignment: CDR1 ENHRY and CDR2 SYGVKD. The CDR3 is CAISQGVGSNQPQHF. Here the CDR3 DNA reads TGTGCCATCAGTCAGGGGGTAGGAAGCAATCAGCCCCAGCATTTT.

The chain joins TRBV27 to TRBJ1-5; D is perhaps TRBD1 (5 bases). CDR3 length: 17 residues. Germline lookup yields CDR1 MNHEY and CDR2 SMNVEV (reference sequence). Trimming took off 0 bases at V and 1 base at J, with 13 bases between the two ends. The CDR3 here is CASSLSSGLGSNQPQHF. DNA of the CDR3: TGTGCCAGCAGTTTATCGTCGGGACTCGGAAGCAATCAGCCCCAGCATTTT.

The V gene is TRBV4-2, the J gene TRBJ2-5; 12 bases line up with TRBD2. This CDR3 is built from 16 residues. Germline values: CDR1 LGHNA, CDR2 YNFKEQ. Trimming removed 4 bases from V and 8 bases from J; junction bases left unmatched: 11. CDR3 sequence (DNA): TGTGCCAGCAGCCCCTCCCCTAGCGGGGGGGCCGAAACCCAGTACTTC. Translated, it gives CASSPSPSGGAETQYF.

This sequence joins TRBV27 and TRBJ2-7, with D perhaps matching TRBD2 (5 bases). This CDR3 has 14 amino acids. V lost 7 bases and J lost 6, with 19 bases in between. From germline, CDR1 is MNHEY and CDR2 SMNVEV (reference sequence). In DNA, the CDR3 is TGTGCCAGCAAAACTCATTACGGCGAGGGCGAGCAGTACTTC. Translating it yields CASKTHYGEGEQYF.

The chain is built from TRBV5-6 and TRBJ1-2; 10 bases line up with TRBD1. The length of the CDR3 is 16 residues. Per germline, CDR1 SGHDT and CDR2 YYEEEE. Germline trimming cut 5 bases from V and 5 bases from J; bases unmatched to any gene: 12. The CDR3 loop is CASSYQTGTGVYGYTF. CDR3 bases: TGTGCCAGCAGTTACCAAACCGGGACAGGGGTATATGGCTACACCTTC.

Points on this clone: The sample has other DNA sequences that encode this CDR3 too. This sequence joins TRBV2 and TRBJ1-1, with TRBD1 as a possible D gene (6 bases). V dropped 6 bases and J dropped 0 bases, with 11 bases sitting between them. The CDR3 length is 14 residues. Per the germline V gene, CDR1 is SNHLY and CDR2 is FYNNEI. CDR3 residues: CASSPGQLNTEAFF. CDR3 coding DNA: TGTGCCAGCAGCCCAGGACAGCTGAACACTGAAGCTTTCTTT. The variable domain in full, completed from reference TRBV2 and TRBJ1-1, reads EPEVTQTPSHQVTQMGQEVILRCVPISNHLYFYWYRQILGQKVEFLVSFYNNEISEKSEIFDDQFSVERPDGSNFTLKIRSTKLEDSAMYFCASSPGQLNTEAFFGQGTRLTVV.

Regarding this clone: Other nucleotide sequences in the sample specify the same CDR3. The gene calls are TRBV9 and TRBJ1-3; possible D gene TRBD1, 5 bases. CDR3 size: 15 residues. The V end was cut by 0 bases, the J end by 2 bases, with 9 bases between. Germline V gives CDR1 SGDLS, CDR2 YYNGEE. CDR3 region: CASSVESGAGNTIYF. CDR3 nucleotides: TGTGCCAGCAGCGTAGAGTCGGGGGCTGGAAACACCATATATTTT.

The J gene is TRBJ1-4, the V gene TRBV9, with 9 nucleotides matching TRBD1. V shed 3 bases, J shed 8 bases, and the junction held 5 bases outside the gene matches. The CDR3 runs 14 residues. Germline assignment: CDR1 SGDLS and CDR2 YYNGEE. Here the CDR3 reads CASSDGTGYEKLFF. The CDR3 region has the DNA TGTGCCAGCAGCGACGGGACAGGGTACGAAAAACTGTTTTTT.

The chain links TRBV2 to TRBJ1-1; 9 bases map to TRBD1. V was pared by 5 bases and J by 1 base, with 11 bases of the junction left unmatched. Looked up from germline, CDR1 is SNHLY and CDR2 is FYNNEI. CDR3 length: 17 residues. CDR3 protein: CASSRTGTGFQNTEAFF. Here the CDR3 DNA reads TGTGCCAGCAGTCGCACGGGGACAGGGTTTCAGAACACTGAAGCTTTCTTT.

This clone was counted only a few times. The chain recombines TRBV5-1 with TRBJ2-7; 10 positions match TRBD1. The CDR3 is 15 amino acids. The germline V gene has CDR1 SGHRS and CDR2 YFSETQ. The V gene end was trimmed by 4 bases and the J gene end by 3 bases; junction bases not matched to a gene: 7. This CDR3 is CASSGGQGTDYEQYF. The CDR3 DNA follows: TGCGCCAGCAGCGGGGGACAGGGGACTGACTACGAGCAGTACTTC. Filled out from reference TRBV5-1 and TRBJ2-7, the complete variable domain reads KAGVTQTPRYLIKTRGQQVTLSCSPISGHRSVSWYQQTPGQGLQFLFEYFSETQRNKGNFPGRFSGRQFSNSRSEMNVSTLELGDSALYLCASSGGQGTDYEQYFGPGTRLTVT.

The V call is TRBV7-2, the J call TRBJ1-1, with D tentatively TRBD1 (6 bases). The CDR3 loop spans 15 amino acids. Germline lookup yields CDR1 SGHTA and CDR2 FQGNSA. V gave up 0 bases and J gave up 3 bases, with 11 bases separating them. CDR3: CASSLAAGEYTEAFF. The CDR3 nucleotides are TGTGCCAGCAGCTTAGCGGCAGGGGAATACACTGAAGCTTTCTTT.

In this sample, this clone turned up a few times. The V gene is TRBV6-1, the J gene TRBJ1-2; a possible D gene is TRBD1 (5 bases). Per germline, CDR1 MNHNS and CDR2 SASEGT. V was pared by 7 bases and J by 0 bases, with 12 bases between. The CDR3 sequence is 14 residues long. CDR3 in amino acids: CASTRGDSNYGYTF. The CDR3 coding sequence is TGTGCCAGCACCCGCGGGGACTCTAACTATGGCTACACCTTC.

The V gene is TRBV6-1, the J gene TRBJ2-3; D is possibly TRBD2 (7 bases). The CDR3 loop spans 16 amino acids. V shed 1 base and J shed 4 bases, with 15 bases lying between them. Germline assignment: CDR1 MNHNS and CDR2 SASEGT. Here the CDR3 DNA reads TGTGCCAGCAGTGAAGAGGGGGGGAGAGGTGCAGATACGCAGTATTTT. Translating it yields CASSEEGGRGADTQYF.

The gene calls are TRBV7-9 and TRBJ2-1; 10 bases match TRBD2. CDR1 and CDR2 (germline): SEHNR, FQNEAQ (reference sequence). The CDR3 sequence is 14 residues long. V dropped 2 bases and J dropped 9; count of bases not matched to a gene: 4. CDR3 DNA: TGTGCCAGCAGCTTAAGCGGGGGGGCAGCTGAGCAGTTCTTC. Protein: CASSLSGGAAEQFF.

This chain uses TRBV28 with TRBJ2-5; 7 positions match TRBD1. The CDR3 has 14 residues. Germline loops: CDR1 MDHEN, CDR2 SYDVKM. Germline trimming cut 5 bases from V and 5 bases from J; bases unmatched to any gene: 8. As DNA, the CDR3 is TGTGCCAGCAGTCCATGGGGACAGAGGGAGACCCAGTACTTC. As protein: CASSPWGQRETQYF.

The chain couples TRBV6-6 to TRBJ2-5; 9 bases are a match to TRBD2. There are 16 residues in the CDR3. With 2 bases clipped from V and 5 bases from J, the junction kept 9 bases outside the gene matches. Germline CDR1 is MNHNY and CDR2 is SVGAGI (reference sequence). This chain's CDR3 is CASSYQLRGGRETQYF. In DNA, the CDR3 is TGTGCCAGCAGTTACCAGTTGCGGGGGGGCCGTGAGACCCAGTACTTC.